This T cell receptor beta chain was observed in a study of cytomegalovirus exposure and HLA in healthy donors. Study findings and constraints: The majority of TCR sequences were rare, yet some public TCRs appeared in many donors. Within the 90 to 150 validation repertoires, first-cohort TCR clusters tended to co-occur, according to a later analysis.

The data were produced by immunoSEQ multiplex PCR, yet TCRdb's version contains in-frame clones alone and is incomplete. The sample has about 63,000 clones; more than 70% are singletons. Regarding this clone: Antigen unknown.

The sequenced sample consisted of PBMCs. The source of this sequence is a woman aged 18-29 years in good health and CMV-seronegative.

CDR3 nucleotide sequence: TGCGCCAGCAGCTCGAGAGCGGGACTAGTTGTTACGCAGTATTTT. Its translation is CASSSRAGLVVTQYF. The chain has TRBV5-1 and TRBJ2-3; 8 nucleotides line up with TRBD2. Germline loops: CDR1 SGHRS, CDR2 YFSETQ. J lost 8 bases, V lost 3 bases, and 11 bases had no gene match. CDR3 length: 15 amino acids.